The T cell receptor beta chain described here comes from a study of shared clonotypes between healthy human individuals. This clone was found a few times. Repertoires were generated with immunoSEQ multiplex PCR, while TCRdb's copy carries only in-frame clones and drops some. The data contain around 700,000 clones, about 78% of them seen just once; the ten biggest clones take up 1.8%. This sequence was found in a woman aged 25-40 years in good health. Input material: memory CD4+ T cells sorted from blood. The sample's subset: CD45RA-negative fraction.

This CDR3 is CASSSSGQGDTEAFF. CDR3 sequence (DNA): TGCGCCAGCAGCAGCTCCGGACAGGGGGACACTGAAGCTTTCTTT. This chain uses TRBV5-1 with TRBJ1-1; 10 nucleotides line up with TRBD1. The V gene's germline CDR1 is SGHRS and CDR2 YFSETQ. CDR3 length equals 15 residues. J lost 3 bases, V lost 4 bases, and 6 bases had no gene match. Drawing the rest from reference TRBV5-1 and TRBJ1-1, the complete variable domain is KAGVTQTPRYLIKTRGQQVTLSCSPISGHRSVSWYQQTPGQGLQFLFEYFSETQRNKGNFPGRFSGRQFSNSRSEMNVSTLELGDSALYLCASSSSGQGDTEAFFGQGTRLTVV.